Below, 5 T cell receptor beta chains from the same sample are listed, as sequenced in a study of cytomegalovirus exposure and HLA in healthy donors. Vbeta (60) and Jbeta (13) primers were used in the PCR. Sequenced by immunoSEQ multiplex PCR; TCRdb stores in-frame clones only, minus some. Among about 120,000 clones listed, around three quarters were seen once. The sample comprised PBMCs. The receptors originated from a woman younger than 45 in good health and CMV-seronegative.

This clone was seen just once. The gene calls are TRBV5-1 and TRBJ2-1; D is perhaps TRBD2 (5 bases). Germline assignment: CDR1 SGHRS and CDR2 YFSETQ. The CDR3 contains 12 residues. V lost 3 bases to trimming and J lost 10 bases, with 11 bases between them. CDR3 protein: CASSSEAVEQFF. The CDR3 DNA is TGCGCCAGCAGCTCCGAAGCGGTGGAGCAGTTCTTC.

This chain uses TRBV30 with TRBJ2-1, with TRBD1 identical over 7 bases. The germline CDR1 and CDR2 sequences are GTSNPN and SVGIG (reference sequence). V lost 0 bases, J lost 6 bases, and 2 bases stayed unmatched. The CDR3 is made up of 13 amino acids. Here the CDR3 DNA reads TGTGCCTGGAGTGTGGGACAGCGCAATGAGCAGTTCTTC. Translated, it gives CAWSVGQRNEQFF. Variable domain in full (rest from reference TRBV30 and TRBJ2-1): SQTIHQWPATLVQPVGSPLSLECTVEGTSNPNLYWYRQAAGRGLQLLFYSVGIGQISSEVPQNLSASRPQDRQFILSSKKLLLSDSGFYLCAWSVGQRNEQFFGPGTRLTVL.

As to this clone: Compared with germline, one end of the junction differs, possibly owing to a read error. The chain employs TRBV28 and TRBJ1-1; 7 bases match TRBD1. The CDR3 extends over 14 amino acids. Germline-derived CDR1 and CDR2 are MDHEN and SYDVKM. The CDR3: CASSLTGLKTEAFF. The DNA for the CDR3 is TGTGCCAGCAGTTTGACAGGGTTGAAGACTGAAGCTTTCTTT.

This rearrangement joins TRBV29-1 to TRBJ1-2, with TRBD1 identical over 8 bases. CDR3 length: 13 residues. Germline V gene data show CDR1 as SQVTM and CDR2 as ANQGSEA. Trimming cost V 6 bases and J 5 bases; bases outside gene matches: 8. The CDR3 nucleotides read TGCAGCGTACAGGGGGAGGCGATATATGGCTACACCTTC. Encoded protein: CSVQGEAIYGYTF.

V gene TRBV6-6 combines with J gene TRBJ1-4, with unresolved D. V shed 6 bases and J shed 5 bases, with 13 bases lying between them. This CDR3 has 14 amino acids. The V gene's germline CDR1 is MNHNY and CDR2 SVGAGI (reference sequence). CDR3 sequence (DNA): TGTGCCAGCAGCCTACCTGGGGAGAATGAAAAACTGTTTTTT. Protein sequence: CASSLPGENEKLFF.